The TCR beta chain under discussion was sequenced for a study of T-cell reconstitution after alpha-beta-depleted transplantation in children. CDR3 length: 16 amino acids. V shed 1 base and J 4 bases; nucleotides not matched to a gene: 4. Germline V CDR1 and CDR2: SGHTA, FQGNSA. TCRbeta library construction was performed incorporating unique molecular identifiers. In TCRdb, the PCR reads were re-called with MiXCR into one record per CDR3 protein. Seen here are about 610,000 distinct CDR3 sequences, about 10% observed once, and the top ten hold 3.5% to 5%. This clonotype was detected ten times or more. This clonotype was obtained from a human donor who donated a stem cell graft to a child with acute myeloid leukemia. The sample consisted of PBMCs from the stem cell graft donor, taken from the stem cell graft. The chain recombines TRBV7-2 with TRBJ2-1; 10 nucleotides match TRBD1. The CDR3 DNA sequence: TGTGCCAGCAGCTTAGTGGGGACAGGGGCTTACAATGAGCAGTTCTTC. This sequence encodes CASSLVGTGAYNEQFF.